This TCR beta chain was captured in a study of T-cell reconstitution after alpha-beta-depleted transplantation in children. As it was prepared, the TCRbeta library received unique molecular identifiers. TCRdb re-derived calls from the PCR reads in MiXCR, one entry per CDR3 protein. The sample consists of over 15,000 distinct CDR3 sequences, 4.5% to 6.5% of them appearing once. General study findings and limits: When one year had passed after transplant, most T-cell counts and diversity came from newly produced T cells. Recipient T cells and thymic progenitors that survived gave rise to the high TCRbeta diversity observed at day 60 in some patients. After transplant, at about two months, alpha-beta T cells were reportedly derived from several hundred expanded graft clones.

Germline loops: CDR1 LNHNV, CDR2 YYDKDF (reference sequence). The CDR3 is 15 amino acids. Trimming took 0 bases from V and 8 from J, leaving 16 bases between them. Ten or more counts support this clonotype. What it recognizes is unknown. The V call is TRBV15, the J call TRBJ1-2; D remains unclear. This specimen consisted of PBMCs, obtained before TCRalphabeta/CD19-depleted stem cell transplant. This TCR was recovered from a boy aged 5-17 years with acute lymphoblastic leukemia, due to receive a stem cell transplant. The CDR3, as DNA: TGTGCCACCAGCAGAGATCTTGGCCGTTCGGGAGGCTACACCTTC. Translation gives CATSRDLGRSGGYTF. Together with reference TRBV15 and TRBJ1-2, the CDR3 gives the full variable domain: DAMVIQNPRYQVTQFGKPVTLSCSQTLNHNVMYWYQQKSSQAPKLLFHYYDKDFNNEADTPDNFQSRRPNTSFCFLDIRSPGLGDTAMYLCATSRDLGRSGGYTFGSGTRLTVV.